Each of the 3 T cell receptor beta chains below was sequenced from the same sample in a study of cytomegalovirus exposure and HLA in healthy donors. With 60 Vbeta and 13 Jbeta primers, the PCR was carried out. Libraries were prepared by immunoSEQ multiplex PCR; TCRdb keeps only in-frame clonotypes and omits some of them. The top ten clones hold under 2% of a sample with some 150,000 clones, 65% to 80% of them seen once. The sequenced sample was PBMCs. All receptors come from a woman younger than 45 in good health and CMV-seronegative.

The V call is TRBV14, the J call TRBJ2-7, with 13 bases aligning to TRBD2. Trimming removed 2 bases from V and 6 bases from J; junction bases left unmatched: 10. CDR3 size: 17 residues. Germline lookup yields CDR1 SGHDN and CDR2 FVKESK. This CDR3 reads CASSQLKGLAGMGEQYF. CDR3 sequence (DNA): TGTGCCAGCAGCCAACTCAAGGGACTAGCGGGAATGGGCGAGCAGTACTTC. Filled out from reference TRBV14 and TRBJ2-7, the complete variable domain reads EAGVTQFPSHSVIEKGQTVTLRCDPISGHDNLYWYRRVMGKEIKFLLHFVKESKQDESGMPNNRFLAERTGGTYSTLKVQPAELEDSGVYFCASSQLKGLAGMGEQYFGPGTRLTVT.

The V call is TRBV21-1, the J call TRBJ1-5; the table's D call TRBD1 went unverified against the DNA. TRBV21-1 is termed a pseudogene. The CDR3 contains 16 residues. The CDR3 loop is CASSHGPGRGLEPQHF. The CDR3 DNA is TGTGCCAGCAGCCACGGGCCTGGCAGGGGGCTTGAACCCCAGCATTTT.

This chain uses TRBV6-4 with TRBJ1-2, with D unclear. V gave up 6 bases and J gave up 9 bases, with 17 bases separating them. The V gene's germline CDR1 is MRHNA and CDR2 SNTAGT. This CDR3 is built from 13 residues. The CDR3 DNA is TGTGCCAGCAGCCTAACAGCGGAGTCTCGCTACACCTTC. Translated, it gives CASSLTAESRYTF.